This is a list of T cell receptor beta chains from one sample in a study of blood T cell repertoires in COVID-19. This table comes from immunoSEQ multiplex PCR, and its TCRdb copy is limited to in-frame clones, with some not included. Of hundreds of thousands of clones listed, 80% to 85% are singletons. Specimen: PBMCs or T cells enriched from blood (not recorded which). The receptor source for this set is a man in his forties who had been exposed to COVID-19. Both conserved end residues are part of each CDR3. D genes are given only for firm matches. Only part of the rows carry a size: once, few, many, or a class if the clone is expanded.

v_gene: TRBV28
j_gene: TRBJ2-7
d_gene: -
abundance: -
CDR3aa: CASTHGGLSYEQYF
CDR3nt: TGTGCCAGCACCCACGGGGGGCTCTCCTACGAGCAGTACTTC

v_gene: TRBV10-3
j_gene: TRBJ2-7
d_gene: -
abundance: -
CDR3aa: CATTGRAMGEQYF
CDR3nt: TGTGCCACCACGGGCAGGGCAATGGGCGAGCAGTACTTC

v_gene: TRBV25-1
j_gene: TRBJ1-2
d_gene: TRBD1
abundance: few
CDR3aa: CASSEGTGGLYGYTF
CDR3nt: TGTGCCAGCAGTGAAGGGACAGGGGGCCTCTATGGCTACACCTTC

v_gene: TRBV12-3/TRBV12-4
j_gene: TRBJ2-1
d_gene: -
abundance: -
CDR3aa: CASSYIPSDEQFF
CDR3nt: TGTGCCAGCAGTTATATCCCCTCAGATGAGCAGTTCTTC

v_gene: TRBV6-4
j_gene: TRBJ2-7
d_gene: -
abundance: -
CDR3aa: CASSDSGKSYEQYF
CDR3nt: TGTGCCAGCAGTGACTCCGGGAAAAGTTACGAGCAGTACTTC

v_gene: TRBV24-1
j_gene: TRBJ2-3
d_gene: -
abundance: -
CDR3aa: CATSDFSDTQYF
CDR3nt: TGTGCCACCAGTGATTTCTCCGATACGCAGTATTTT

v_gene: TRBV21-1
j_gene: TRBJ2-7
d_gene: -
abundance: -
CDR3aa: CASSTRSGEWSYEQYF
CDR3nt: TGTGCCAGCAGCACTAGATCAGGGGAATGGTCCTACGAGCAGTACTTC

v_gene: TRBV10-3
j_gene: TRBJ1-1
d_gene: TRBD1
abundance: -
CDR3aa: CAISRQGANTEAFF
CDR3nt: TGTGCCATCAGTCGACAGGGGGCAAACACTGAAGCTTTCTTT

v_gene: TRBV3-1/TRBV3-2
j_gene: TRBJ2-5
d_gene: -
abundance: once
CDR3aa: CASSQDLETQYF
CDR3nt: TGTGCCAGCAGCCAAGACTTAGAGACCCAGTACTTC

v_gene: TRBV7-3
j_gene: TRBJ2-7
d_gene: TRBD2
abundance: -
CDR3aa: CASSTDSGGVYEQYF
CDR3nt: TGTGCCAGCAGCACCGATAGCGGGGGTGTCTACGAGCAGTACTTC

v_gene: TRBV30
j_gene: TRBJ1-4
d_gene: TRBD1
abundance: -
CDR3aa: CAWTGTGGNEKLFF
CDR3nt: TGTGCCTGGACCGGGACAGGGGGTAATGAAAAACTGTTTTTT

v_gene: TRBV7-9
j_gene: TRBJ2-7
d_gene: -
abundance: -
CDR3aa: CASSPGRGLSYEQYF
CDR3nt: TGTGCCAGCAGCCCGGGTAGGGGTCTATCATACGAGCAGTACTTC

v_gene: TRBV5-1
j_gene: TRBJ1-1
d_gene: -
abundance: -
CDR3aa: CASSLGSTEAFF
CDR3nt: TGCGCCAGCAGCTTGGGGAGCACTGAAGCTTTCTTT

v_gene: TRBV11-3
j_gene: TRBJ1-1
d_gene: TRBD1
abundance: -
CDR3aa: CASSSRTSTGGTEAFF
CDR3nt: TGTGCCAGCAGCTCCCGCACTTCGACAGGGGGCACTGAAGCTTTCTTT

v_gene: TRBV20-1
j_gene: TRBJ2-4
d_gene: TRBD2
abundance: many
CDR3aa: CSASPLAGVVAKNIQYF
CDR3nt: TGCAGTGCTAGTCCACTAGCGGGAGTCGTAGCCAAAAACATTCAGTACTTC

v_gene: TRBV7-9
j_gene: TRBJ1-4
d_gene: TRBD1
abundance: few
CDR3aa: CASSPATGANNEKLFF
CDR3nt: TGTGCCAGCAGCCCAGCAACAGGGGCGAATAATGAAAAACTGTTTTTT

v_gene: TRBV2
j_gene: TRBJ2-1
d_gene: TRBD2
abundance: -
CDR3aa: CASNGLAGARGWSEQFF
CDR3nt: TGTGCCAGCAACGGACTAGCGGGAGCTAGGGGGTGGTCCGAGCAGTTCTTC

v_gene: TRBV6-5
j_gene: TRBJ2-7
d_gene: -
abundance: -
CDR3aa: CASVLVRGAYEQYF
CDR3nt: TGTGCCAGCGTGCTCGTCAGGGGGGCCTACGAGCAGTACTTC

v_gene: TRBV10-3
j_gene: TRBJ1-1
d_gene: -
abundance: -
CDR3aa: CAISSGTEAFF
CDR3nt: TGTGCCATCAGTTCGGGAACTGAAGCTTTCTTT

v_gene: TRBV6-5
j_gene: TRBJ2-7
d_gene: -
abundance: -
CDR3aa: CASSYSGRGEQYF
CDR3nt: TGTGCCAGCAGTTACTCGGGCAGGGGCGAGCAGTACTTC

v_gene: TRBV2
j_gene: TRBJ1-1
d_gene: -
abundance: -
CDR3aa: CASSETERAGAEAFF
CDR3nt: TGTGCCAGCAGTGAAACGGAACGAGCGGGGGCTGAAGCTTTCTTT

v_gene: TRBV19
j_gene: TRBJ1-1
d_gene: -
abundance: -
CDR3aa: CASTADYEAFF
CDR3nt: TGTGCCAGTACTGCGGATTACGAAGCTTTCTTT

v_gene: TRBV29-1
j_gene: TRBJ2-7
d_gene: TRBD2
abundance: -
CDR3aa: CSVERGLAGVDEQYF
CDR3nt: TGCAGCGTTGAAAGGGGGCTAGCGGGAGTAGACGAGCAGTACTTC

v_gene: TRBV5-4
j_gene: TRBJ2-7
d_gene: TRBD2
abundance: -
CDR3aa: CASSSPVGGGEQYF
CDR3nt: TGTGCCAGCAGCTCCCCCGTTGGGGGGGGCGAGCAGTACTTC

v_gene: TRBV10-2
j_gene: TRBJ1-1
d_gene: -
abundance: -
CDR3aa: CASSEAKPTEAFF
CDR3nt: TGCGCCAGCAGTGAAGCAAAACCCACTGAAGCTTTCTTT

v_gene: TRBV15
j_gene: TRBJ2-1
d_gene: TRBD1
abundance: -
CDR3aa: CATSTERQGASYNEQFF
CDR3nt: TGTGCCACCAGTACCGAACGACAGGGGGCTTCCTACAATGAGCAGTTCTTC

v_gene: TRBV5-1
j_gene: TRBJ1-1
d_gene: TRBD1
abundance: -
CDR3aa: CASSWSGTASTEAFF
CDR3nt: TGCGCCAGCAGCTGGTCAGGGACAGCGAGCACTGAAGCTTTCTTT

v_gene: TRBV20-1
j_gene: TRBJ2-3
d_gene: TRBD2
abundance: -
CDR3aa: CSASRLAGDSTDTQYF
CDR3nt: TGCAGTGCTAGTAGACTAGCGGGGGATAGCACAGATACGCAGTATTTT

v_gene: TRBV11-2
j_gene: TRBJ2-7
d_gene: TRBD1
abundance: -
CDR3aa: CASSQDRDSYEQYF
CDR3nt: TGTGCCAGCAGCCAAGACAGGGATAGTTACGAGCAGTACTTC

v_gene: TRBV5-6
j_gene: TRBJ2-1
d_gene: TRBD2
abundance: -
CDR3aa: CASSSLKRGIYNEQFF
CDR3nt: TGTGCCAGCAGCTCCCTGAAGCGGGGGATTTACAATGAGCAGTTCTTC

v_gene: TRBV5-1
j_gene: TRBJ2-1
d_gene: -
abundance: -
CDR3aa: CATTGDNEQFF
CDR3nt: TGCGCCACCACGGGAGACAATGAGCAGTTCTTC

v_gene: TRBV14
j_gene: TRBJ1-4
d_gene: TRBD1
abundance: -
CDR3aa: CASSQVRGRNEKLFF
CDR3nt: TGTGCCAGCAGCCAAGTCAGGGGGAGGAATGAAAAACTGTTTTTT

v_gene: TRBV30
j_gene: TRBJ2-1
d_gene: -
abundance: -
CDR3aa: CAWSALADLVGQFF
CDR3nt: TGTGCCTGGAGTGCACTAGCTGATCTGGTGGGGCAGTTCTTC

v_gene: TRBV19
j_gene: TRBJ2-2
d_gene: TRBD2
abundance: many
CDR3aa: CASSFGRIVGGELFF
CDR3nt: TGTGCCAGCTCCTTCGGGAGGATCGTTGGCGGGGAGCTGTTTTTT

v_gene: TRBV5-1
j_gene: TRBJ2-3
d_gene: TRBD1
abundance: -
CDR3aa: CASSLASQGDTQYF
CDR3nt: TGCGCCAGCAGCTTGGCCTCACAGGGGGATACGCAGTATTTT

v_gene: TRBV9
j_gene: TRBJ2-7
d_gene: TRBD1
abundance: -
CDR3aa: CASSKQGASYEQYF
CDR3nt: TGTGCCAGCTCCAAACAGGGGGCCTCCTACGAGCAGTACTTC

v_gene: TRBV5-8
j_gene: TRBJ2-5
d_gene: -
abundance: -
CDR3aa: CASSNGPGGRRETQYF
CDR3nt: TGTGCCAGCAGCAACGGGCCAGGGGGGAGGCGAGAGACCCAGTACTTC

v_gene: TRBV7-9
j_gene: TRBJ2-7
d_gene: TRBD2
abundance: -
CDR3aa: CASSIRLAGSSEQYF
CDR3nt: TGTGCCAGCAGCATAAGACTAGCGGGAAGTTCCGAGCAGTACTTC

v_gene: TRBV4-1
j_gene: TRBJ2-7
d_gene: TRBD2
abundance: -
CDR3aa: CASSQVGTSGTMQYF
CDR3nt: TGCGCCAGCAGCCAAGTGGGGACTAGCGGGACAATGCAGTACTTC

v_gene: TRBV27
j_gene: TRBJ2-2
d_gene: -
abundance: -
CDR3aa: CASSFVGSGGELFF
CDR3nt: TGTGCCAGCAGTTTCGTCGGGAGTGGCGGGGAGCTGTTTTTT

v_gene: TRBV5-1
j_gene: TRBJ2-3
d_gene: -
abundance: -
CDR3aa: CASSPGGSRLADTQYF
CDR3nt: TGCGCCAGCAGCCCGGGTGGCAGTAGGCTGGCAGATACGCAGTATTTT

v_gene: TRBV5-4
j_gene: TRBJ2-7
d_gene: TRBD1
abundance: -
CDR3aa: CASSAQGSSYEQYF
CDR3nt: TGTGCCAGCAGCGCACAGGGGTCCTCCTACGAGCAGTACTTC

v_gene: TRBV5-6
j_gene: TRBJ2-1
d_gene: -
abundance: -
CDR3aa: CASSLAGLGGGEQFF
CDR3nt: TGTGCCAGCAGCTTGGCCGGGTTGGGTGGAGGCGAGCAGTTCTTC

v_gene: TRBV10-3
j_gene: TRBJ2-7
d_gene: -
abundance: few
CDR3aa: CAISESPSEVYEQYF
CDR3nt: TGTGCCATCAGTGAATCGCCTAGCGAGGTCTACGAGCAGTACTTC

v_gene: TRBV25-1
j_gene: TRBJ1-1
d_gene: -
abundance: -
CDR3aa: CASSGTAINTEAFF
CDR3nt: TGTGCCAGCAGTGGGACAGCGATTAACACTGAAGCTTTCTTT

v_gene: TRBV12-3/TRBV12-4
j_gene: TRBJ2-4
d_gene: -
abundance: once
CDR3aa: CASSFDSGIQYF
CDR3nt: TGTGCCAGCAGTTTTGACTCGGGCATTCAGTACTTC

v_gene: TRBV2
j_gene: TRBJ2-5
d_gene: TRBD1
abundance: once
CDR3aa: CASRPQGAYQETQYF
CDR3nt: TGTGCCAGCAGACCTCAGGGGGCTTACCAAGAGACCCAGTACTTC

v_gene: TRBV19
j_gene: TRBJ1-5
d_gene: TRBD1
abundance: -
CDR3aa: CASSDEQGQPQHF
CDR3nt: TGTGCCAGTAGTGATGAACAGGGGCAGCCCCAGCATTTT

v_gene: TRBV6-1
j_gene: TRBJ1-6
d_gene: -
abundance: -
CDR3aa: CASSETTGSNSPLHF
CDR3nt: TGTGCCAGCAGTGAAACCACAGGGAGTAATTCACCCCTCCACTTT

v_gene: TRBV5-1
j_gene: TRBJ2-1
d_gene: -
abundance: -
CDR3aa: CASSPGGQNEQFF
CDR3nt: TGCGCCAGCAGCCCCGGAGGGCAAAATGAGCAGTTCTTC

v_gene: TRBV9
j_gene: TRBJ2-1
d_gene: -
abundance: -
CDR3aa: CASSVSQGKQFF
CDR3nt: TGTGCCAGCAGCGTTTCCCAGGGAAAGCAGTTCTTC

v_gene: TRBV7-7
j_gene: TRBJ2-3
d_gene: -
abundance: -
CDR3aa: CASSLGLSTDTQYF
CDR3nt: TGTGCTAGCAGCTTAGGACTTTCCACAGATACGCAGTATTTT

v_gene: TRBV3-1/TRBV3-2
j_gene: TRBJ1-1
d_gene: -
abundance: few
CDR3aa: CASSQLGGDTEAFF
CDR3nt: TGTGCCAGCAGCCAACTGGGAGGGGACACTGAAGCTTTCTTT

v_gene: TRBV6-5
j_gene: TRBJ2-7
d_gene: -
abundance: -
CDR3aa: CASSYQGNEQYF
CDR3nt: TGTGCCAGCAGTTACCAGGGTAACGAGCAGTACTTC